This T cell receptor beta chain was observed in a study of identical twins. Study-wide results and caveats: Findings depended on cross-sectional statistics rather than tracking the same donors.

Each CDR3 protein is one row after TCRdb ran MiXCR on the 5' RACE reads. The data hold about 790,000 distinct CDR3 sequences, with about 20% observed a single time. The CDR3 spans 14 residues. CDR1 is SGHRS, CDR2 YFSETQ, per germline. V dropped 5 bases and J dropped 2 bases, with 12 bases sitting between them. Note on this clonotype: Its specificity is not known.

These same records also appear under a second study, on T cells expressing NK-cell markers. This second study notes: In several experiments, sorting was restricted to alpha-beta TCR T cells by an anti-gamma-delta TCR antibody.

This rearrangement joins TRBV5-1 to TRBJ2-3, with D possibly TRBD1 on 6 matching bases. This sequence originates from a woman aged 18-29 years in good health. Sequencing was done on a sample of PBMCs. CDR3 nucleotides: TGCGCCAGCAGGGGGGCGATAAACACAGATACGCAGTATTTT. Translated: CASRGAINTDTQYF.